Below are 7 T cell receptor beta chains sequenced from a single sample in a study of response to subunit inactivated influenza vaccine. One entry per CDR3 protein, called by TCRdb with MiXCR from the RT-PCR reads. This table has fewer than 700,000 distinct CDR3 sequences, 10% to 15% appearing once. The sample here was PBMCs from blood, taken 40 to 50 days after vaccination. The receptors derive from a man in his fifties who received an inactivated influenza vaccine.

The chain employs TRBV6-2 or TRBV6-3 and TRBJ2-7; no firm D call. Looked up from germline, CDR1 is MNHEY and CDR2 is SVGEGT. V lost 5 bases to trimming and J lost 6 bases, with 11 bases between them. CDR3 length equals 12 residues. The CDR3 region has the DNA TGTGCCAGCAGTCATGGAGAAGGCGAGCAGTACTTC. Translation gives CASSHGEGEQYF.

This clonotype was found many times. The chain couples TRBV7-2 to TRBJ2-7; TRBD2 aligns across 8 bases. V trimming: 1 base; J trimming: 3 bases; junction bases outside the gene matches: 5. In germline, CDR1 is SGHTA, CDR2 FQGNSA. The CDR3 spans 15 residues. CDR3 DNA sequence: TGTGCCAGCAGCTTAGGGAGCGGGAGCTTCTACGAGCAGTACTTC. The encoded protein is CASSLGSGSFYEQYF.

This clonotype has at least ten counts. The chain joins TRBV20-1 to TRBJ2-1; 15 bases are shared with TRBD2. Germline-derived CDR1 and CDR2 are DFQATT and SNEGSKA (reference sequence). The CDR3 is made up of 17 amino acids. V shed 6 bases and J 6 bases; nucleotides not matched to a gene: 12. The CDR3 here is CSARTERTSGGANEQFF. CDR3 nucleotides: TGCAGTGCACGTACGGAAAGGACTAGCGGGGGGGCCAATGAGCAGTTCTTC.

The chain has TRBV6-1 and TRBJ2-2; D not certain. Germline V gives CDR1 MNHNS, CDR2 SASEGT. Trimming left V 6 bases short and J 6 bases short, with 11 bases between. CDR3 length: 13 amino acids. Written as DNA, the CDR3 is TGTGCCAGCAGCCGCCGCCGGGCCGGGGAGCTGTTTTTT. Encoded protein: CASSRRRAGELFF.

Ten or more counts support this clonotype. The CDR3 nucleotides are TGTGCCAGCAGTCCCTCCTCGACCTCCTACGAGCAGTACTTC. Its protein product is CASSPSSTSYEQYF. The chain recombines TRBV12-3 or TRBV12-4 with TRBJ2-7; D unresolved. The V gene lost 5 bases and the J gene lost 0 bases, with 11 bases spanning the gap. The CDR3 loop spans 14 amino acids.

The rearrangement joins TRBV28 to TRBJ2-1; 10 bases fit TRBD2. In germline, CDR1 is MDHEN, CDR2 SYDVKM. V shed 9 bases and J 16 bases; nucleotides not matched to a gene: 9. CDR3 length: 11 residues. Here the CDR3 DNA reads TGTGCCAGTCGGGGGCTAGCGGGAGACTTCTTC. Its translation: CASRGLAGDFF. Filled out from reference TRBV28 and TRBJ2-1, the complete variable domain reads DVKVTQSSRYLVKRTGEKVFLECVQDMDHENMFWYRQDPGLGLRLIYFSYDVKMKEKGDIPEGYSVSREKKERFSLILESASTNQTSMYLCASRGLAGDFFGPGTRLTVL.

The sample holds many counts of this clonotype. The J gene is TRBJ2-1, the V gene TRBV18, with D tentatively TRBD2 (5 bases). Per germline, CDR1 KGHSH and CDR2 LQKENI. CDR3 length equals 15 residues. Trimming removed 3 bases at V and 7 bases at J, with 16 bases between. DNA of the CDR3: TGTGCCAGCTCACCGACGGTCACTAGGGATAATGAGCAGTTCTTC. Its protein is CASSPTVTRDNEQFF.